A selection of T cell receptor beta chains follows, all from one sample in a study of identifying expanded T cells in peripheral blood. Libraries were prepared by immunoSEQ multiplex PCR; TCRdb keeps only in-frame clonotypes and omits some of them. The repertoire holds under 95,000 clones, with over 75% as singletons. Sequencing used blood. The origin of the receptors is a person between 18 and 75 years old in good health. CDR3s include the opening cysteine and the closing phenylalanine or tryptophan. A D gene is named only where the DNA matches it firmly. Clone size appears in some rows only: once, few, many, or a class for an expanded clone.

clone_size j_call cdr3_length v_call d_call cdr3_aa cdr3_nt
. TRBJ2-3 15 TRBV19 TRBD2 CASSISGGTRDTQYF TGTGCCAGTAGTATTAGCGGGGGAACACGAGATACGCAGTATTTT
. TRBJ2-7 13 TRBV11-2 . CASSPPAGYEQYF TGTGCCAGCAGCCCCCCCGCGGGTTACGAGCAGTACTTC
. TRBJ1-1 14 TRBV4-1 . CASSSPGMNTEAFF TGCGCCAGCAGCTCTCCGGGGATGAACACTGAAGCTTTCTTT
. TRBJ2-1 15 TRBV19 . CASSIDRQAYNEQFF TGTGCCAGTAGTATAGATAGACAGGCCTACAATGAGCAGTTCTTC
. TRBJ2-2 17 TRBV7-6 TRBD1 CASSLNPGGDRGGELFF TGTGCCAGCAGCTTGAACCCAGGGGGCGATAGGGGCGGGGAGCTGTTTTTT
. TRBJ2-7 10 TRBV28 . CASGLSEQYF TGTGCCAGCGGCCTCTCAGAGCAGTACTTC
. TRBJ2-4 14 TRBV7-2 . CASSLGGTANIQYF TGTGCCAGCAGCTTAGGGGGGACCGCGAACATTCAGTACTTC
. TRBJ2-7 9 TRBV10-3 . CVVGAEQYF TGCGTGGTGGGGGCCGAGCAGTACTTC
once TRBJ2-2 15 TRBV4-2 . CASSQDLLQPGELFF TGTGCCAGCAGCCAAGATCTATTACAACCCGGGGAGCTGTTTTTT
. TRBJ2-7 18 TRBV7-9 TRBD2 CASSPPGLAGGRESEQYF TGTGCCAGCAGCCCGCCGGGACTAGCGGGAGGGCGGGAGTCCGAGCAGTACTTC
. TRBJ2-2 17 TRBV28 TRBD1 CASSPLAGGANTGELFF TGTGCCAGCAGTCCCCTAGCAGGGGGCGCGAACACCGGGGAGCTGTTTTTT
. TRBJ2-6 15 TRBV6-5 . CASHDPSSGANVLTF TGTGCCAGCCACGACCCCAGCTCTGGGGCCAACGTCCTGACTTTC
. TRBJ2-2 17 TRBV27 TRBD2 CASSSTFSGANTGELFF TGTGCCAGCAGTTCGACCTTTAGCGGGGCCAACACCGGGGAGCTGTTTTTT
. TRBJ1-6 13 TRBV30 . CAWKRTGASPLHF TGTGCCTGGAAACGGACCGGGGCTTCACCCCTCCACTTT
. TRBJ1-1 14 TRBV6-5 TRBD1 CASSYSGTGIEAFF TGTGCCAGCAGTTACTCCGGGACAGGGATTGAAGCTTTCTTT